What follows are 13 T cell receptor beta chains derived from one specimen sequenced in a study of radiotherapy plus CTLA-4 blockade in lung cancer. The protocol was immunoSEQ multiplex PCR, while the TCRdb copy is restricted to in-frame clones and leaves out a portion. The data contain about 78,000 clones, approximately 86% of them singletons. The specimen comprised peripheral blood, sampled from a patient treated with radiotherapy plus ipilimumab. The source of these receptors is a human donor with non-small cell lung cancer who had stable disease on radiotherapy plus ipilimumab.

V is TRBV7-9 and J is TRBJ2-2, with D possibly being TRBD1 or TRBD2 (5 bases each). With 2 bases removed from V and 0 bases from J, the gap between germline ends came to 10 bases. The CDR3 consists of 16 residues. The germline V gene encodes CDR1 SEHNR and CDR2 FQNEAQ (reference sequence). The CDR3 reads CASSLSLGANTGELFF. As DNA, the CDR3 is TGTGCCAGCAGCTTAAGCCTGGGGGCGAACACCGGGGAGCTGTTTTTT.

The rearrangement uses TRBV5-1 and TRBJ2-1; 11 bases are a match to TRBD2. CDR3 length: 15 amino acids. Per germline, CDR1 SGHRS and CDR2 YFSETQ. J lost 6 bases, V lost 2 bases, and 4 bases had no gene match. The CDR3, as DNA: TGCGCCAGCAGCTTCAATAGCGGGGGGGCCAATGAGCAGTTCTTC. This sequence encodes CASSFNSGGANEQFF.

The chain has TRBV2 and TRBJ2-6, with D uncertain. V was clipped by 6 bases and J by 4 bases, with 13 bases between them. The CDR3 runs 15 residues. Germline values: CDR1 SNHLY, CDR2 FYNNEI. CDR3 nucleotides: TGTGCCAGCAGCCTAATTGGCCAAGGGGCCAACGTCCTGACTTTC. It is translated as CASSLIGQGANVLTF. The whole variable domain, filled in from reference TRBV2 and TRBJ2-6, reads EPEVTQTPSHQVTQMGQEVILRCVPISNHLYFYWYRQILGQKVEFLVSFYNNEISEKSEIFDDQFSVERPDGSNFTLKIRSTKLEDSAMYFCASSLIGQGANVLTFGAGSRLTVL.

The DNA of the CDR3 is TGTGCCAGCATCGCCCCACGGGGGCGTAGAACTGAAGCTTTCTTT. Amino acids: CASIAPRGRRTEAFF. The chain links TRBV5-6 to TRBJ1-1, with a tentative D call TRBD1 (6 bases). Trimming removed 6 bases at V and 5 bases at J, with 20 bases between. The germline CDR1 and CDR2 sequences are SGHDT and YYEEEE. The CDR3 is 15 residues long.

This clone was seen more than once but under ten times. The CDR3 region is CASSLEAGGPLGELFF. The CDR3 nucleotides read TGCGCCAGCAGCTTGGAAGCGGGAGGGCCCCTGGGGGAGCTGTTTTTT. This rearrangement joins TRBV5-1 to TRBJ2-2, with TRBD2 matching over 10 bases. The germline V gene encodes CDR1 SGHRS and CDR2 YFSETQ. There are 16 residues in the CDR3. V was pared by 0 bases and J by 8 bases, with 7 bases of the junction left unmatched.

This clone was seen only a few times. The V call is TRBV6-5, the J call TRBJ1-2; D unclear. With 2 bases removed from V and 0 bases from J, the gap between germline ends came to 10 bases. Germline loops: CDR1 MNHEY, CDR2 SVGAGI. The CDR3 has 15 amino acids. Written as DNA, the CDR3 is TGTGCCAGCAGTTACAGTCAGCACTCTAACTATGGCTACACCTTC. It yields the protein CASSYSQHSNYGYTF.

The J gene is TRBJ1-3, the V gene TRBV6-1; possible D gene TRBD1, 5 bases. The length of the CDR3 is 15 residues. Trimming took 1 base from V and 0 from J, leaving 7 bases between them. The germline V gene has CDR1 MNHNS and CDR2 SASEGT. Here the CDR3 reads CASSEGGSSGNTIYF. CDR3 DNA: TGTGCCAGCAGTGAAGGGGGGAGCTCTGGAAACACCATATATTTT.

The V gene is TRBV5-4, the J gene TRBJ1-4; D is ambiguous. V lost 3 bases and J lost 5, with 17 bases in between. The CDR3 has 16 residues. Germline V gene lookup returns CDR1 SGHNT and CDR2 YYREEE (reference sequence). The CDR3 sequence is CASSSEGSGTNEKLFF. The CDR3 DNA reads as TGTGCCAGCAGCTCCGAAGGGAGTGGTACCAATGAAAAACTGTTTTTT.

This chain connects TRBV6-1 to TRBJ1-4; possibly TRBD1 for D (5 bases). This CDR3 spans 15 amino acids. Between the trimmed V and J ends, which lost 10 bases and 0 bases, there was a span of 15 bases. Germline V lookup: CDR1 MNHNS, CDR2 SASEGT. The CDR3 region has the DNA TGTGCCACCGCGGAGGGGCCTGCAACTAATGAAAAACTGTTTTTT. Protein product: CATAEGPATNEKLFF.

The genes are TRBV5-1 and TRBJ2-5, with 8 bases that match TRBD2. CDR1 SGHRS and CDR2 YFSETQ come from the germline V gene. This CDR3 contains 15 residues. V lost 3 bases and J lost 4; bases outside the gene matches: 8. CDR3 sequence: CASSYYSGKGETQYF. The CDR3 bases are TGCGCCAGCAGCTACTATAGCGGGAAGGGAGAGACCCAGTACTTC.

The chain employs TRBV18 and TRBJ1-1, with D perhaps matching TRBD1 (6 bases). The CDR3 spans 14 residues. The V gene lost 5 bases and the J gene lost 0 bases, with 10 bases spanning the gap. In germline, CDR1 is KGHSH, CDR2 LQKENI. The CDR3 sequence is CASSIGQMNTEAFF. In DNA form, the CDR3 reads TGTGCCAGCTCAATCGGACAGATGAACACTGAAGCTTTCTTT. Full variable domain (remainder filled in from reference TRBV18 and TRBJ1-1): NAGVMQNPRHLVRRRGQEARLRCSPMKGHSHVYWYRQLPEEGLKFMVYLQKENIIDESGMPKERFSAEFPKEGPSILRIQQVVRGDSAAYFCASSIGQMNTEAFFGQGTRLTVV.

The chain links TRBV12-5 to TRBJ1-4; TRBD1 is a possible D gene (5 bases). Germline V gives CDR1 LGHNT, CDR2 FRNRAP. The V and J ends lost 9 bases and 2 bases respectively, with 22 bases between them. This CDR3 is 17 amino acids long. The CDR3 bases are TGTGCTAGGGGGGTGAGAGGGGTTCTGGGGACTAATGAAAAACTGTTTTTT. This translates into CARGVRGVLGTNEKLFF.

This clone turned up a few times. This rearrangement joins TRBV6-6 to TRBJ2-7; TRBD1 aligns across 7 bases. The CDR3 consists of 14 residues. Trimming cost V 5 bases and J 1 base; bases outside gene matches: 5. Germline lookup yields CDR1 MNHNY and CDR2 SVGAGI (reference sequence). The CDR3 loop is CASSPGTASYEQYF. The CDR3 DNA reads TGTGCCAGCAGTCCCGGGACAGCTTCCTACGAGCAGTACTTC.